The subject of this entry is one T cell receptor beta chain. Its specificity is unknown. One end of the junction varies from germline; a read error may be responsible. TCRdb re-called the reads with MiXCR, one entry per CDR3 protein. The sample comprises hundreds of thousands of distinct CDR3 sequences, 40% to 50% of which are singletons, and roughly two fifths rests with the top ten. The data are from a study of T cell repertoires in cytomegalovirus infection. This CDR3 is built from 15 residues. Germline assignment: CDR1 SGHTA and CDR2 FQGNSA. This chain uses TRBV7-2 with TRBJ1-3; no clear D gene. The source of this sequence is a human donor in good health (CMV status not recorded). Some clones in this sample may be carry-over from other donors' samples. The sequences come from cultured PBMCs, collected from culture after CMV antigen stimulation. CDR3 sequence (DNA): TGTGCCAGCAGCTTAGGGGATGGTTCTGGAAACACCGTATATTTT. Its translation is CASSLGDGSGNTVYF. Full variable domain (rest looked up from reference TRBV7-2 and TRBJ1-3): GAGVSQSPSNKVTEKGKDVELRCDPISGHTALYWYRQSLGQGLEFLIYFQGNSAPDKSGLPSDRFSAERTGGSVSTLTIQRTQQEDSAVYLCASSLGDGSGNTVYFGEGSWLTVV.